This T cell receptor (beta chain) was captured in a study of T cells in Graves' hyperthyroidism and ophthalmopathy. Germline assignment: CDR1 SQVTM and CDR2 ANQGSEA. CDR3 length: 11 amino acids. This clonotype was detected a few times. Amplification yielded TCR beta CDR3 regions, with RNA transcripts as the source. The HTBI set primed first-round TCR CDR3 RT-PCR. TCRdb itself ran the multiplex PCR reads through MiXCR, one entry per CDR3 protein. The sample carries about 520,000 distinct CDR3 sequences, around 24% recorded once. Sequenced material: blood. This clonotype was sampled from a woman aged 25 to 39 with Graves' ophthalmopathy. This chain links TRBV29-1 with TRBJ1-2; no clear D. The CDR3 loop reads CSSLDAGGYTF. CDR3 sequence (DNA): TGCAGTTCCTTGGATGCGGGTGGCTACACCTTC.